This entry lists 2 T cell receptor beta chains sequenced from one sample in a study of blood T cell repertoires in COVID-19. Profiling relied on immunoSEQ multiplex PCR, and the TCRdb table lists in-frame clones only, not all of them. The table includes fewer than 350,000 clones, around nine tenths detected once. Sequenced material: PBMCs or T cells enriched from blood (not recorded which). The source of these receptors is a man in his fifties or sixties who had recovered from COVID-19.

The chain is built from TRBV9 and TRBJ1-2, with 7 positions matching TRBD1. This CDR3 has 20 amino acids. After removal of 0 bases from V and 8 bases from J, the junction contained 25 bases not matched to a gene. Per germline, CDR1 SGDLS and CDR2 YYNGEE. CDR3 in DNA: TGTGCCAGCAGCGTAGCTACAGGGGATGGGTGGGACACGTTGGTTGGAGGCTACACCTTC. Its protein is CASSVATGDGWDTLVGGYTF.

This clone was observed a handful of times. The chain carries TRBV9 and TRBJ2-5; TRBD1 is a possible D gene (6 bases). Trimming removed 1 base from V and 2 bases from J, with 15 bases in between. There are 16 residues in the CDR3. CDR1 and CDR2 (germline): SGDLS, YYNGEE. The CDR3 bases are TGTGCCAGCAGCGTAAATCCCGGGACATATCAAGAGACCCAGTACTTC. This sequence encodes CASSVNPGTYQETQYF.